The text below deals with one T cell receptor beta chain. Trimming took off 6 bases at V and 6 bases at J, with 18 bases between the two ends. This CDR3 contains 15 residues. The V gene's germline CDR1 is MNHEY and CDR2 SMNVEV (reference sequence). This sample is drawn from a study of tumor-infiltrating lymphocytes in oesophageal squamous cell carcinoma. TCRdb re-derived calls from the PCR reads in MiXCR, one entry per CDR3 protein. The table lists 9,900 or so distinct CDR3 sequences, roughly 50% of them singletons. The sample comprised esophageal tumor tissue. This chain links TRBV27 with TRBJ2-4, with D perhaps given as TRBD1 or TRBD2 (5 bases each). The receptor was derived from a female donor with esophageal squamous cell carcinoma. The CDR3 DNA is TGTGCCAGCAGGCCCGGGACCTCATCGATAAACATTCAGTACTTC. It translates to CASRPGTSSINIQYF.